Presented here are 19 T cell receptor beta chains from one specimen sequenced in a study of CXCR3-negative and CXCR3-positive naive CD8 T cells. For these TCRs, the target antigens are not known. Overall study findings and caveats: Compared with CXCR3-negative naive cells, CXCR3-positive naive cells showed more hydrophobic TRB CDR3s.

cDNA libraries for TRB were generated by 5' RACE incorporating UMI labels. No DNA is given; TCRdb re-called the 5' RACE reads and lists each CDR3 protein once. Its table lists over 100,000 distinct CDR3 sequences. Specimen: naive CXCR3+ CD8+ T cells from blood. The subset: CD45RO-CCR7+CD27+CD95- naive CD8+ T cells expressing CXCR3 (TNR3+). These TCRs come from a human donor in good health. Some clones in this sample may be carry-over from other donors' samples.

The V and J genes are TRBV12-3 or TRBV12-4 and TRBJ2-1; TCRdb gives TRBD1 as the D gene, but with no DNA this cannot be confirmed. This CDR3 is built from 15 residues. CDR3 protein: CASSFGQGAYNEQFF.

J is TRBJ1-5 and V is TRBV20-1; with no DNA, the TCRdb D assignment of TRBD1 cannot be verified. Per germline, CDR1 DFQATT and CDR2 SNEGSKA (reference sequence). The CDR3 runs to 15 residues. CDR3 residues: CSARDDRVYDQPQHF.

The gene calls are TRBV19 and TRBJ2-5; the D gene TCRdb calls, TRBD1, cannot be checked with no DNA. CDR1 and CDR2 (germline): LNHDA, SQIVND (reference sequence). This CDR3 spans 15 amino acids. The CDR3 protein is CASSPTRDGEETQYF.

This sequence joins TRBV7-9 and TRBJ1-3; the D gene TCRdb calls, TRBD1, cannot be checked with no DNA. The CDR3 is 16 amino acids. CDR1 and CDR2 (germline): SEHNR, FQNEAQ (reference sequence). CDR3 in amino acids: CASSLQDRVVGNTIYF.

The rearrangement uses TRBV12-3 or TRBV12-4 and TRBJ1-3. The CDR3 sequence is 16 residues long. The CDR3 protein is CASSLSGRYSGNTIYF.

The chain combines TRBV11-2 with TRBJ2-2. Germline CDR1 reads SGHAT; CDR2 reads FQNNGV. The CDR3 runs to 13 residues. The CDR3 protein is CASSLELAGELFF.

The CDR3: CSDDGQGSTEAFF. This chain connects TRBV29-1 to TRBJ1-1; the D call of TRBD1 rests on TCRdb alone, since no DNA is present to check it. Germline CDR1 is SQVTM and CDR2 is ANQGSEA. The CDR3 is made up of 13 amino acids.

This chain links TRBV7-2 with TRBJ2-2. The CDR3 extends over 16 amino acids. Germline V gene lookup returns CDR1 SGHTA and CDR2 FQGNSA. This CDR3 is CASSLAWEANTGELFF.

This chain joins TRBV14 and TRBJ2-7; the D gene TCRdb calls, TRBD1, cannot be checked with no DNA. Per the germline V gene, CDR1 is SGHDN and CDR2 is FVKESK. The CDR3 is 14 amino acids. This chain's CDR3 is CASSHGQGAYEQYF.

The chain links TRBV29-1 to TRBJ2-3. The germline gives CDR1 SQVTM, CDR2 ANQGSEA. The CDR3 extends over 15 amino acids. This CDR3 is CSVAPILASTDTQYF.

V usage is TRBV11-2 and J usage is TRBJ2-7; without DNA, the TCRdb call of TRBD2 cannot be checked. CDR1 and CDR2 (germline): SGHAT, FQNNGV. The CDR3 has 15 residues. The CDR3 region is CASSLVAGGLREQYF.

This chain connects TRBV24-1 to TRBJ2-3. Germline assignment: CDR1 KGHDR and CDR2 SFDVKD. This CDR3 contains 13 residues. CDR3 sequence: CATSERLTDTQYF.

The chain joins TRBV12-3 or TRBV12-4 to TRBJ2-1. CDR3 length: 15 residues. This CDR3 reads CASRRKTSSYNEQFF.

V is TRBV2 and J is TRBJ1-4; without DNA, the TCRdb call of TRBD1 cannot be checked. This CDR3 is built from 13 residues. CDR1 SNHLY and CDR2 FYNNEI come from the germline V gene. This CDR3 reads CASSGDLNEKLFF.

The J gene is TRBJ2-2, the V gene TRBV12-3 or TRBV12-4; TCRdb selects TRBD1, and the lack of DNA leaves this call unchecked. This CDR3 contains 15 residues. CDR3 protein: CASSNTGPVPGELFF.

The CDR3 spells CASSPHVTDTQYF. The chain is built from TRBV7-9 and TRBJ2-3. The CDR3 contains 13 residues. Germline loops: CDR1 SEHNR, CDR2 FQNEAQ (reference sequence).

The rearrangement uses TRBV7-9 and TRBJ1-1; the D call of TRBD1 rests on TCRdb alone, since no DNA is present to check it. Germline V gives CDR1 SEHNR, CDR2 FQNEAQ (reference sequence). The CDR3 spans 15 residues. The CDR3 reads CASSSSGGAETEAFF.

The V gene is TRBV27, the J gene TRBJ2-7; as DNA is missing, the TRBD1 call by TCRdb cannot be tested. The germline gives CDR1 MNHEY, CDR2 SMNVEV (reference sequence). This CDR3 has 12 residues. CDR3 in amino acids: CASSLPGGFQYF.

The V gene is TRBV10-2, the J gene TRBJ2-3. Looked up from germline, CDR1 is WSHSY and CDR2 is SAAADI. This CDR3 has 11 residues. The CDR3 reads CASRSTDTQYF.